Listed below are T cell receptor beta chains from one sample, sequenced in a study of CD8 T cell repertoires and HIV-1 epitope variants. Measured with immunoSEQ multiplex PCR; TCRdb has only the in-frame clones, and not every one. The sample yields thousands of clones, under 70% seen once. Antigens of these TCRs are unknown. The sample comprised cultured CD8+ T cells derived from PBMCs. The origin of the receptors is a male donor with HIV. CDR3s include the opening cysteine and the closing phenylalanine or tryptophan. A D gene is named only where the DNA matches it firmly. Part of the rows lack a size; the others show once, few, many or a class for expanded clones.

j_gene	v_gene	d_gene	abundance	len	CDR3nt	CDR3aa
TRBJ1-2	TRBV28	.	.	13	TGTGCCAGCAGTCCGTCCGGTAACTATGGCTACACCTTC	CASSPSGNYGYTF
TRBJ2-2	TRBV9	.	.	14	TGTGCCAGCACCTTAGGACACTCCACCGGGGAGCTGTTTTTT	CASTLGHSTGELFF
TRBJ2-5	TRBV11-1	.	.	14	TGTGCCAGCAGCTTAGTAAGACTCCAAGAGACCCAGTACTTC	CASSLVRLQETQYF
TRBJ2-7	TRBV28	.	.	14	TGTGCCAGCAACATTCCCGACAGCTCCTACGAGCAGTACTTC	CASNIPDSSYEQYF
TRBJ2-7	TRBV5-6	TRBD1	.	14	TGTGCCAGCAGCTCCGGGACAGCAAACTACGAGCAGTACTTC	CASSSGTANYEQYF
TRBJ2-3	TRBV15	.	.	13	TGTGCCACCAGCGGAGAAGGGGCAGATACGCAGTATTTT	CATSGEGADTQYF
TRBJ1-2	TRBV19	.	.	17	TGTGCCAGTAGTATAATGTTCGGGGCAGGAGACCACTATGGCTACACCTTC	CASSIMFGAGDHYGYTF
TRBJ2-7	TRBV11-3	TRBD1	few	15	TGTGCCAGCAGCTTAGATGGGACAGGGGCCTACGAGCAGTACTTC	CASSLDGTGAYEQYF
TRBJ2-7	TRBV27	.	few	17	TGTGCCAGCAGTTTAAGAACTTCAGAGACAGGGAGGTACGAGCAGTACTTC	CASSLRTSETGRYEQYF
TRBJ2-3	TRBV7-8	TRBD2	.	17	TGTGCCAGCAGCTTAGGTTACGCGGGGGGTCCCACAGATACGCAGTATTTT	CASSLGYAGGPTDTQYF
TRBJ2-7	TRBV19	.	.	14	TGTGCCAGTAGCATAACCCTAGCTGCCTACGAGCAGTACTTC	CASSITLAAYEQYF
TRBJ2-3	TRBV2	.	.	14	TGTGCCAGCACCATGACAGACCTCACAGATACGCAGTATTTT	CASTMTDLTDTQYF
TRBJ2-5	TRBV28	TRBD2	.	13	TGTGCCAGCAGGCCCGGGACTACAGAGACCCAGTACTTC	CASRPGTTETQYF
TRBJ2-5	TRBV19	.	.	12	TGTGCCAGTAGTGTAGGTCAAGAGACCCAGTACTTC	CASSVGQETQYF
TRBJ1-1	TRBV6-6	.	once	14	TGTGCCAGCAGCCCCGACAGGATCGGCACTGAAGCTTTCTTT	CASSPDRIGTEAFF
TRBJ2-1	TRBV4-1	.	few	15	TGCGCCAGCAGCCGCTCTCAGGGGTCCTACAATGAGCAGTTCTTC	CASSRSQGSYNEQFF
TRBJ1-2	TRBV5-1	TRBD1	.	15	TGCGCCAGCAGCTTGGAAGGGACAGGGGTCTATGGCTACACCTTC	CASSLEGTGVYGYTF
TRBJ2-7	TRBV5-6	.	few	16	TGTGCCAGCAGCTTGGGGCCTTCTTTGGGAGATTACGAGCAGTACTTC	CASSLGPSLGDYEQYF
TRBJ2-5	TRBV13	.	hyperexpanded	15	TGTGCCAGCAGCTCCGCCGGGATAGATCAAGAGACCCAGTACTTC	CASSSAGIDQETQYF